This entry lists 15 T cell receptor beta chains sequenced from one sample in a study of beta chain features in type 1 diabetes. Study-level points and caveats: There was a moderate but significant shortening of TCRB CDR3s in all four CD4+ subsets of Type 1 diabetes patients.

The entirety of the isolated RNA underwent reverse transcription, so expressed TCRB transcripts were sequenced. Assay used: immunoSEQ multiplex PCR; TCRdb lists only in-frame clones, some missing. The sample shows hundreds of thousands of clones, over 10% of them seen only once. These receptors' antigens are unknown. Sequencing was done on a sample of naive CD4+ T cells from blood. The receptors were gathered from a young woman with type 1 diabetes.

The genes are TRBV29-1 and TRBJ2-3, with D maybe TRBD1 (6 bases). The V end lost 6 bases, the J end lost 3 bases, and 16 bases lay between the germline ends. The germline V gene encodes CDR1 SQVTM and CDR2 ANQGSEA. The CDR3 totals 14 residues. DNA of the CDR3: TGCAGCGTAGGACCTGGACAGCCAACAGATACGCAGTATTTT. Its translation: CSVGPGQPTDTQYF.

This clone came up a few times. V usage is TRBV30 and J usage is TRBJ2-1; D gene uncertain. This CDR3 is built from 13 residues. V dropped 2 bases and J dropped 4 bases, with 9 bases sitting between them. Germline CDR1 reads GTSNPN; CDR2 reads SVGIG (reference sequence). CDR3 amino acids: CAWSFEFYNEQFF. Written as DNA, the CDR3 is TGTGCCTGGAGTTTTGAGTTTTACAATGAGCAGTTCTTC.

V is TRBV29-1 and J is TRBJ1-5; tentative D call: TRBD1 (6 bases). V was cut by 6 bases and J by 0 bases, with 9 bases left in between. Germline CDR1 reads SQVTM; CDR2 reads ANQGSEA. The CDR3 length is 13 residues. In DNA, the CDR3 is TGCAGCGTCGCACAGGGTAGCAATCAGCCCCAGCATTTT. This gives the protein CSVAQGSNQPQHF.

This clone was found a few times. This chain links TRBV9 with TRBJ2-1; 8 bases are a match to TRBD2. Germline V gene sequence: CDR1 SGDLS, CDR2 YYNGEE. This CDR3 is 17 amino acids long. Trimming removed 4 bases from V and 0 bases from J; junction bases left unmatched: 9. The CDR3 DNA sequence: TGTGCCAGCAGCCCCACATCAAGCGGGAGCTCCTACAATGAGCAGTTCTTC. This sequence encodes CASSPTSSGSSYNEQFF. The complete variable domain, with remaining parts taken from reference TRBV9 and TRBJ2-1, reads DSGVTQTPKHLITATGQRVTLRCSPRSGDLSVYWYQQSLDQGLQFLIQYYNGEERAKGNILERFSAQQFPDLHSELNLSSLELGDSALYFCASSPTSSGSSYNEQFFGPGTRLTVL.

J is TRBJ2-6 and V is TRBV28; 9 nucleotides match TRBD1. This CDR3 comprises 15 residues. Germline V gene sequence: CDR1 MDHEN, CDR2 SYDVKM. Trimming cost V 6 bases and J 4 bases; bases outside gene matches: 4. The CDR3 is CASSDRGNGANVLTF. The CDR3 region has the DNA TGTGCCAGCAGCGACAGGGGGAACGGGGCCAACGTCCTGACTTTC. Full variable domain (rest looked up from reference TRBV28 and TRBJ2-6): DVKVTQSSRYLVKRTGEKVFLECVQDMDHENMFWYRQDPGLGLRLIYFSYDVKMKEKGDIPEGYSVSREKKERFSLILESASTNQTSMYLCASSDRGNGANVLTFGAGSRLTVL.

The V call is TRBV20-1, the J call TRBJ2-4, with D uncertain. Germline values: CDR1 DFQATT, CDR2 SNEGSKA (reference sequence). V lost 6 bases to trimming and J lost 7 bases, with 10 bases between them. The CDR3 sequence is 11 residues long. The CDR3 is CSALHGNIQYF. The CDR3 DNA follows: TGCAGTGCCCTCCACGGGAACATTCAGTACTTC.

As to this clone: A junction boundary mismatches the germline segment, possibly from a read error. The CDR3 is CSVDDRVKTEAFF. DNA for the CDR3: TGCAGCGTTGATGACAGGGTGAAGACTGAAGCTTTCTTT. The chain couples TRBV29-1 to TRBJ1-1; 7 bases map to TRBD1. Germline lookup yields CDR1 SQVTM and CDR2 ANQGSEA. This CDR3 region has 13 residues.

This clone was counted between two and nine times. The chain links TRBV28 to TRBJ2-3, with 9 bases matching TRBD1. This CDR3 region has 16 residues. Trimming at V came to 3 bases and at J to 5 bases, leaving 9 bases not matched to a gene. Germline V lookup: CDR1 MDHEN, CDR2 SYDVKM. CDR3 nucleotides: TGTGCCAGCAGTTTTGGGGACAGGGAACTTGGAGATACGCAGTATTTT. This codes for CASSFGDRELGDTQYF.

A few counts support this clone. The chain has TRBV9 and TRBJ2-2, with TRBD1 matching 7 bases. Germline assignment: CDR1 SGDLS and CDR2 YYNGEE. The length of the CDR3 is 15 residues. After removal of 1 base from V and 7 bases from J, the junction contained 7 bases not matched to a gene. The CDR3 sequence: CASSVQGGGGGELFF. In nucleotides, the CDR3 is TGTGCCAGCAGCGTACAAGGGGGCGGAGGCGGGGAGCTGTTTTTT.

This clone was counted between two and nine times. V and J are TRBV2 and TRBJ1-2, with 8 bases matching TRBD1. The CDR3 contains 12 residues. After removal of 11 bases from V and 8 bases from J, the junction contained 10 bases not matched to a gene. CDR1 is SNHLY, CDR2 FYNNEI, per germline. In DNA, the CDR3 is TGTGCCTCCCCCGACAGGGGATTCGGCTACACCTTC. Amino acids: CASPDRGFGYTF.

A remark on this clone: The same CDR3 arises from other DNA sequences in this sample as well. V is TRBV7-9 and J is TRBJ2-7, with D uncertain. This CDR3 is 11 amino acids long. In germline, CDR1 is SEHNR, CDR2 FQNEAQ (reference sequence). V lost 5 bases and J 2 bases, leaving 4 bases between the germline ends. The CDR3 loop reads CASSLTYEQYF. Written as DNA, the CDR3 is TGTGCCAGCAGCCTTACCTACGAGCAGTACTTC.

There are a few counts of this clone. The DNA of the CDR3 is TGTGCCAGCAGTTACGGGCAGACCTACGAGCAGTACTTC. Its protein is CASSYGQTYEQYF. This sequence joins TRBV6-6 and TRBJ2-7; D gene uncertain. Trimming took 2 bases from V and 2 from J, leaving 7 bases between them. Per germline, CDR1 MNHNY and CDR2 SVGAGI (reference sequence). The CDR3 has 13 residues.

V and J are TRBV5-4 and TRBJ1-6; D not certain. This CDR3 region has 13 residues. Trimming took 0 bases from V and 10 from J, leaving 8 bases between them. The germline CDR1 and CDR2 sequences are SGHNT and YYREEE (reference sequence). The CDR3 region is CASSLDNPSPLHF. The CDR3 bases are TGTGCCAGCAGCTTGGACAACCCCTCACCCCTCCACTTT.

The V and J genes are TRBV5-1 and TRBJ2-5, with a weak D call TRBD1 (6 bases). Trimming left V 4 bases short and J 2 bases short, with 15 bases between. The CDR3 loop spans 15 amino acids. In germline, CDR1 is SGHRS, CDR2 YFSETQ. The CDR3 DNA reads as TGCGCCAGCAGCCGTGGACAGTTAAAGCAAGAGACCCAGTACTTC. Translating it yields CASSRGQLKQETQYF.

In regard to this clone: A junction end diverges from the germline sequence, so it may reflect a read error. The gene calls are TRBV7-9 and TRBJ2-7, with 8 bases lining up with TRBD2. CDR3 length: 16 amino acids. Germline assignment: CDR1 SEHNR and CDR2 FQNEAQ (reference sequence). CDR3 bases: TGCGCCAGCAGCCAAGCCGTCGCGGGAGGTTTCTACGAGCAGTACTTC. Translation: CASSQAVAGGFYEQYF. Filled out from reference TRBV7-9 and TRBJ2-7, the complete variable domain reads DTGVSQNPRHKITKRGQNVTFRCDPISEHNRLYWYRQTLGQGPEFLTYFQNEAQLEKSRLLSDRFSAERPKGSFSTLEIQRTEQGDSAMYLCASSQAVAGGFYEQYFGPGTRLTVT.